Listed below are T cell receptor beta chains from one sample, sequenced in a study of technical replicates of blood from a handful of donors. Using immunoSEQ multiplex PCR, the repertoire was profiled, and TCRdb retains in-frame clones only, with some absent. Here the sample spans about 75,000 clones, 91% being singletons. Sequenced sample: T cells isolated from PBMCs. The receptors come from a human donor in good health. Some clones in this sample may be carry-over from other donors' samples. Both conserved end residues are part of each CDR3. D genes are given only for firm matches. Not all rows give a size; the values are once, few, many and, for expanded clones, a class.

V	size	D	J	CDR3	DNA
TRBV9	-	-	TRBJ2-3	CASSVDSGFTDTQYF	TGTGCCAGCAGCGTGGATAGCGGATTCACAGATACGCAGTATTTT
TRBV27	once	TRBD2	TRBJ2-7	CASSFRSGRGGREYF	TGTGCCAGCAGTTTTCGTAGCGGGAGGGGAGGTAGAGAGTACTTC
TRBV4-1	-	TRBD1	TRBJ2-3	CASSRQGLTDTQYF	TGCGCCAGCAGCCGACAGGGGCTCACAGATACGCAGTATTTT
TRBV4-1	-	-	TRBJ1-3	CASSQGGSSGNTIYF	TGCGCCAGCAGCCAAGGAGGGAGCTCTGGAAACACCATATATTTT
TRBV5-4	-	TRBD2	TRBJ2-5	CASRKTSGSETQYF	TGTGCCAGCAGAAAAACTAGCGGGAGTGAGACCCAGTACTTC
TRBV7-9	-	-	TRBJ1-1	CASIDLTDPRAEAFF	TGTGCCAGCATCGACCTAACTGACCCCCGGGCTGAAGCTTTCTTT
TRBV5-1	-	-	TRBJ1-4	CASRPIGGANEKLFF	TGCGCCAGCAGGCCTATAGGGGGAGCTAATGAAAAACTGTTTTTT
TRBV4-1	few	-	TRBJ1-1	CASSQLLSERNSGKNTEAFF	TGCGCCAGCAGCCAATTACTTTCCGAGCGGAACTCGGGCAAGAACACTGAAGCTTTCTTT
TRBV6-6	-	TRBD1	TRBJ1-2	CASSPGQEVQGYTF	TGTGCCAGCAGCCCCGGACAGGAGGTACAGGGCTACACCTTC
TRBV11-2	-	-	TRBJ1-1	CASSFQRDTEAFF	TGTGCCAGCAGCTTTCAGAGGGACACTGAAGCTTTCTTT
TRBV5-1	-	TRBD2	TRBJ2-7	CASSVTSGAYEQYF	TGCGCCAGCAGCGTGACTAGCGGGGCCTACGAGCAGTACTTC
TRBV30	-	-	TRBJ1-5	CAWSASGDFGQPQHF	TGTGCCTGGAGTGCCTCGGGGGATTTTGGTCAGCCCCAGCATTTT